This T cell receptor (beta chain) was captured in a study of beta chain features in type 1 diabetes. On the study more broadly: In age, gender and cell yields, patients were similar to healthy donors. The study, taken as a whole, reports: Resolution of whether HLA type affects TCRB rearrangement was not achieved here.

The germline V gene has CDR1 SEHNR and CDR2 FQNEAQ (reference sequence). Between the trimmed V and J ends, which lost 5 bases and 5 bases, there was a span of 10 bases. There are 12 residues in the CDR3. About this clone: Its specificity is unknown.

Expressed TCRB transcripts were sequenced after all isolated RNA was converted to cDNA. Libraries were prepared by immunoSEQ multiplex PCR; TCRdb keeps only in-frame clonotypes and omits some of them. The repertoire has around 430,000 clones, roughly 30% of them found once; the top ten carry 0.05% to 0.07%. The material sequenced was naive CD4+ T cells from blood. J is TRBJ2-7 and V is TRBV7-9, with D possibly TRBD1 on 6 matching bases. The clonotype was recovered from a man aged 18 to 35 in good health. CDR3 nucleotide sequence: TGTGCCAGCAGCCTCTACAGGGACGAGCAGTACTTC. It codes for CASSLYRDEQYF.